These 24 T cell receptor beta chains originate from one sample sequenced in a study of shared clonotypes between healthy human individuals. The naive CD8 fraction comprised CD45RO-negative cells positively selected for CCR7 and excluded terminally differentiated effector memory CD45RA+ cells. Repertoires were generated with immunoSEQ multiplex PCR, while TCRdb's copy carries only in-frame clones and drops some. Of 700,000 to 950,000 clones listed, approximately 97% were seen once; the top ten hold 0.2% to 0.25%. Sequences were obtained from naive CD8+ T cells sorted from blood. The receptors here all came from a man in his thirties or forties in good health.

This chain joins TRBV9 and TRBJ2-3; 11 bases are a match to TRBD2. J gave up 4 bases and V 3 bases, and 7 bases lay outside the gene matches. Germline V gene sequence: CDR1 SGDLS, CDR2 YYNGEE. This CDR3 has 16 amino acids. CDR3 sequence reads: CASSDLAGGPSDTQYF. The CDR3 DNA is TGTGCCAGCAGCGATTTAGCGGGAGGGCCTTCAGATACGCAGTATTTT.

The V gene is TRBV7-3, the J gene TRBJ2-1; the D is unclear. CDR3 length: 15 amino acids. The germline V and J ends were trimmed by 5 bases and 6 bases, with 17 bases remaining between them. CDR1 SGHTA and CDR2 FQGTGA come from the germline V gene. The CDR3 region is CASSPIEVASNEQFF. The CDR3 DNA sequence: TGTGCCAGCAGCCCTATTGAGGTAGCCTCCAATGAGCAGTTCTTC.

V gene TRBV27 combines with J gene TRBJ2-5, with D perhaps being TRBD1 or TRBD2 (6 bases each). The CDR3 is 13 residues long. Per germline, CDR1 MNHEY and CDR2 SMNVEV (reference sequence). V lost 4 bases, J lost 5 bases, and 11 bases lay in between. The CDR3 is CASSSGGGETQYF. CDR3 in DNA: TGTGCCAGCAGTTCCGGGGGCGGCGAGACCCAGTACTTC.

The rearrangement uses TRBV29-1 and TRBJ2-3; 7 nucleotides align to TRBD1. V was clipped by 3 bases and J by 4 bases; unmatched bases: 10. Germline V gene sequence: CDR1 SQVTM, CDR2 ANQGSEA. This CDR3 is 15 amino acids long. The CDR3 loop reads CSVEPRGGRADTQYF. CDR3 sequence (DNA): TGCAGCGTTGAGCCCCGAGGGGGCCGTGCAGATACGCAGTATTTT.

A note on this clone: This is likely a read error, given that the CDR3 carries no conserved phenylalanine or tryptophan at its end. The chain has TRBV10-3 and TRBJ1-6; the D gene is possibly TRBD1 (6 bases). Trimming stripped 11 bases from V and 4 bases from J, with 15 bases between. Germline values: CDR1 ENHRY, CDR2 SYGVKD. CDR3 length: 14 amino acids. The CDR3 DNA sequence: TGTGCCGGTGGGGGGGGCGGATATAATTCACCCCTCCACTCT. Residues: CAGGGGGYNSPLHS.

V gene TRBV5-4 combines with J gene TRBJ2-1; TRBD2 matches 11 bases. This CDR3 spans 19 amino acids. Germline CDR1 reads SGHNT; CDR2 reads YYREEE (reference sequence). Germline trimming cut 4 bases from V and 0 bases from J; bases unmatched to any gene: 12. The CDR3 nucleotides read TGTGCCAGCAGCCAGTTAGCGGGAGGGGCCGGACCCTCCTACAATGAGCAGTTCTTC. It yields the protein CASSQLAGGAGPSYNEQFF.

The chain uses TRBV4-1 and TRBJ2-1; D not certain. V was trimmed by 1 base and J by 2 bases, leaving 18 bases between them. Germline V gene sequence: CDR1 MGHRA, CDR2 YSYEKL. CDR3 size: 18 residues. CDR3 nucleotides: TGCGCCAGCAGCCAAGTCCCTACAGCGAGAGTAACCTACAATGAGCAGTTCTTC. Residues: CASSQVPTARVTYNEQFF.

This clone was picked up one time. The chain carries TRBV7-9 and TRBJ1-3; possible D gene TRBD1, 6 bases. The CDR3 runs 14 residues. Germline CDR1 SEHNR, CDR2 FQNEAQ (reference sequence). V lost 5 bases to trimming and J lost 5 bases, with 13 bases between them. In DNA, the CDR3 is TGTGCCAGCAGCCCAAGGACAGACAGAAACACCATATATTTT. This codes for CASSPRTDRNTIYF.

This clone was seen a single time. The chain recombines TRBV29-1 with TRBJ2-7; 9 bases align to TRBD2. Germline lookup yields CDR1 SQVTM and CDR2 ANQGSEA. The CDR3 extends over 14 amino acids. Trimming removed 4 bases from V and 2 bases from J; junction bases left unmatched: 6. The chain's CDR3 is CSVAPSGITYEQYF. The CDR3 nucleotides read TGCAGCGTTGCACCTAGCGGGATTACCTACGAGCAGTACTTC.

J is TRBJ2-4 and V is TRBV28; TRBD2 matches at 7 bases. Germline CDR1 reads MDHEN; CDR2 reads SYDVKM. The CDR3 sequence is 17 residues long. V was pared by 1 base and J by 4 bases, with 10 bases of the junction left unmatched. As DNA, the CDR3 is TGTGCCAGCAGTTTATCTTTGGTGGCGGGAGATAAAAACATTCAGTACTTC. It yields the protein CASSLSLVAGDKNIQYF.

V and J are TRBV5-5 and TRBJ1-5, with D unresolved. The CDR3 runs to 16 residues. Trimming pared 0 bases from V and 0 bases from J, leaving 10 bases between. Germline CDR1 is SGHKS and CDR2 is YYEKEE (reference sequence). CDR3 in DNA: TGTGCCAGCAGCTTGGGGGCAGCCGATAGCAATCAGCCCCAGCATTTT. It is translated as CASSLGAADSNQPQHF.

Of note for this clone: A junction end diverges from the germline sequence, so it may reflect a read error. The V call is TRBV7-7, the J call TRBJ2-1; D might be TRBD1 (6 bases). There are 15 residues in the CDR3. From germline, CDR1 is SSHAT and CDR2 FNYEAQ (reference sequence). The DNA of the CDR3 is TGTGCTAGCAGCTTATTGGGGGCCTCCTACAATGAGCAGTTCTTC. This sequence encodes CASSLLGASYNEQFF.

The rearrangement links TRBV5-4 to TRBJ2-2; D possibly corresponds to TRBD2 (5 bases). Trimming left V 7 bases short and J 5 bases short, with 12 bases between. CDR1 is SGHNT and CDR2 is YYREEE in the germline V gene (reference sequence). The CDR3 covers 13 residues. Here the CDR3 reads CASSPGETGELFF. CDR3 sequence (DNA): TGTGCCAGCTCGCCCGGGGAAACCGGGGAGCTGTTTTTT.

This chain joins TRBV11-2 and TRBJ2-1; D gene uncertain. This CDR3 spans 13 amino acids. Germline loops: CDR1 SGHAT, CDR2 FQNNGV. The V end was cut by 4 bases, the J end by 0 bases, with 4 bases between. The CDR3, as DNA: TGTGCCAGCAGCTCGTCCTCCTACAATGAGCAGTTCTTC. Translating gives CASSSSSYNEQFF. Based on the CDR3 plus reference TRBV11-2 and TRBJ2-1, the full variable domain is EAGVAQSPRYKIIEKRQSVAFWCNPISGHATLYWYQQILGQGPKLLIQFQNNGVVDDSQLPKDRFSAERLKGVDSTLKIQPAKLEDSAVYLCASSSSSYNEQFFGPGTRLTVL.

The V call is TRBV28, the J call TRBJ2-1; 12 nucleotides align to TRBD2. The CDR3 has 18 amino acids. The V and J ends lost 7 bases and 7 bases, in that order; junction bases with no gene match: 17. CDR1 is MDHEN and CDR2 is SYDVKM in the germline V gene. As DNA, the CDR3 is TGTGCCAGCATCCGCCGGACTAGCGGGATCTCCGGGGGGAATGAGCAGTTCTTC. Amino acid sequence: CASIRRTSGISGGNEQFF.

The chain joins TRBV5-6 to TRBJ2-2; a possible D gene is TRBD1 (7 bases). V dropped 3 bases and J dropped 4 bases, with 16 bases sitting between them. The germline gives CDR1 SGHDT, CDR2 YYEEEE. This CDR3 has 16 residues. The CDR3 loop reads CASSSPGGGGTGELFF. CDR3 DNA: TGTGCCAGCAGCTCACCAGGGGGAGGAGGCACCGGGGAGCTGTTTTTT.

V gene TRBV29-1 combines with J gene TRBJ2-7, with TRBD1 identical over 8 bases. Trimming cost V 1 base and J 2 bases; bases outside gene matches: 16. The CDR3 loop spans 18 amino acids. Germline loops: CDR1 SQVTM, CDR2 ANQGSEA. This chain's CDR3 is CSVEGGGTGDKGPYEQYF. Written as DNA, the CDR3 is TGCAGCGTTGAAGGGGGCGGGACAGGCGACAAAGGCCCCTACGAGCAGTACTTC.

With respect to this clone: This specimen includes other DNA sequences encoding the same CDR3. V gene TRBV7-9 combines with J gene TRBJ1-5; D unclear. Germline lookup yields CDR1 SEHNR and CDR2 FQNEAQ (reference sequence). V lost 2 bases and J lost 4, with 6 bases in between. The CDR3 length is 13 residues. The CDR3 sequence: CASSLNKNQPQHF. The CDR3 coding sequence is TGTGCCAGCAGCTTAAACAAAAATCAGCCCCAGCATTTT.

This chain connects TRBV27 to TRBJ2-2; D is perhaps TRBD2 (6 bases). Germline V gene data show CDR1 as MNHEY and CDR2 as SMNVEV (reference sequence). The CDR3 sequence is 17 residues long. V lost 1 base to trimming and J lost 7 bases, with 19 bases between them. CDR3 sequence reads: CASSLFVSGGTGGELFF. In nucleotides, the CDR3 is TGTGCCAGCAGTTTATTTGTTAGCGGCGGGACCGGCGGGGAGCTGTTTTTT.

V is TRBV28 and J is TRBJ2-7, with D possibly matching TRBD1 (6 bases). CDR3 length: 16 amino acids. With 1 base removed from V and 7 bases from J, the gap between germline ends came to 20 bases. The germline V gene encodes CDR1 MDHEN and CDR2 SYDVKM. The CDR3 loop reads CASSLYGTYLAGEQYF. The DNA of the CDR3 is TGTGCCAGCAGTTTATACGGGACATACCTTGCTGGGGAGCAGTACTTC.

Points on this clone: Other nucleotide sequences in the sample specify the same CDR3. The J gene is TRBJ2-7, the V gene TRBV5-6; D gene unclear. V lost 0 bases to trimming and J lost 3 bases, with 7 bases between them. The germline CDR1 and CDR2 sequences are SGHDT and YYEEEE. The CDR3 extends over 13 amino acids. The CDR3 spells CASSLGASYEQYF. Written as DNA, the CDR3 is TGTGCCAGCAGCTTGGGGGCTAGCTACGAGCAGTACTTC.

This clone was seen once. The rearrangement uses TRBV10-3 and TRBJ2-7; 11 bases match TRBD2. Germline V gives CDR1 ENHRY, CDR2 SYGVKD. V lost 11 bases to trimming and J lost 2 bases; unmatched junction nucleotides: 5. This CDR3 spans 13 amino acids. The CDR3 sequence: CAAGTSGTYEQYF. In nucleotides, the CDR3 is TGTGCCGCTGGGACTAGCGGAACCTACGAGCAGTACTTC.

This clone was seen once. Here the CDR3 reads CASSAAPGYEQYF. The DNA of the CDR3 is TGTGCCAGCAGCGCCGCTCCAGGGTACGAGCAGTACTTC. The chain employs TRBV7-6 and TRBJ2-7; TRBD1 is a possible D gene (5 bases). The ends were cut back, 5 bases at V and 4 bases at J, with 12 bases in the middle. Germline loops: CDR1 SGHVS, CDR2 FNYEAQ. CDR3 size: 13 residues. The variable domain in full, completed from reference TRBV7-6 and TRBJ2-7, reads GAGVSQSPRYKVTKRGQDVALRCDPISGHVSLYWYRQALGQGPEFLTYFNYEAQQDKSGLPNDRFSAERPEGSISTLTIQRTEQRDSAMYRCASSAAPGYEQYFGPGTRLTVT.

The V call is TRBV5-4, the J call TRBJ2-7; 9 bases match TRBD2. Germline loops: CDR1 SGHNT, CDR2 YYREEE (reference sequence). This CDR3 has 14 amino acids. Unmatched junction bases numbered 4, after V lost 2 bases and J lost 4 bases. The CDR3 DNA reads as TGTGCCAGCAGCTTACAGACTAGCGGATACGAGCAGTACTTC. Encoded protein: CASSLQTSGYEQYF. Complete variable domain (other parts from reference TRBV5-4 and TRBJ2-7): ETGVTQSPTHLIKTRGQQVTLRCSSQSGHNTVSWYQQALGQGPQFIFQYYREEENGRGNFPPRFSGLQFPNYSSELNVNALELDDSALYLCASSLQTSGYEQYFGPGTRLTVT.